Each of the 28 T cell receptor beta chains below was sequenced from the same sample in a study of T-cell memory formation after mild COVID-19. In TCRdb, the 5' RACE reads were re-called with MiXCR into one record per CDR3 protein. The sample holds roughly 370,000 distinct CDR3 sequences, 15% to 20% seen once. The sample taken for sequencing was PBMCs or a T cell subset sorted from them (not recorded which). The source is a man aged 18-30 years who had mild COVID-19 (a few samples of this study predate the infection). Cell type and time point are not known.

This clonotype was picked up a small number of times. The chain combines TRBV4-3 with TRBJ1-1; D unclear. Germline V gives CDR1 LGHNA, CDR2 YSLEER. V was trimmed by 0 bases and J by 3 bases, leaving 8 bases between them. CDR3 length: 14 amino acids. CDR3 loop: CASSQDGSYTEAFF. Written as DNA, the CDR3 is TGCGCCAGCAGCCAAGATGGATCTTACACTGAAGCTTTCTTT.

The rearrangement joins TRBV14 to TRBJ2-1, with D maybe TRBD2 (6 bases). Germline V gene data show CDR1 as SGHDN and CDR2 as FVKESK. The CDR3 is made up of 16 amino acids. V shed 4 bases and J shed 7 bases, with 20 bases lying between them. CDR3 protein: CASSLLGRVRDNEQFF. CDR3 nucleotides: TGTGCCAGCAGCCTACTCGGAAGGGTGCGGGATAATGAGCAGTTCTTC.

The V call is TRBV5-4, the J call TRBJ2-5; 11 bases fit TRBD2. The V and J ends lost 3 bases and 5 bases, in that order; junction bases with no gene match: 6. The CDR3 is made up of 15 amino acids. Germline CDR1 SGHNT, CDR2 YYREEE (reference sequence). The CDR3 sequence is CASSYSGGVWETQYF. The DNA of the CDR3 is TGTGCCAGCAGCTATAGCGGGGGGGTCTGGGAGACCCAGTACTTC. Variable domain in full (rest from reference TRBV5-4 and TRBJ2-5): ETGVTQSPTHLIKTRGQQVTLRCSSQSGHNTVSWYQQALGQGPQFIFQYYREEENGRGNFPPRFSGLQFPNYSSELNVNALELDDSALYLCASSYSGGVWETQYFGPGTRLLVL.

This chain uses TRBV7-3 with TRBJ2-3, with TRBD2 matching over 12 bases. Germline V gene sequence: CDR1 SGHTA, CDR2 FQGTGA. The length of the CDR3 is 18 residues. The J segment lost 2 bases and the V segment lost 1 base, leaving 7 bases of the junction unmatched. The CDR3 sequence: CASSLMGLAGGDTDTQYF. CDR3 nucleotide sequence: TGTGCCAGCAGCTTAATGGGTCTAGCGGGGGGGGACACAGATACGCAGTATTTT.

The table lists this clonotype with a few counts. Here the CDR3 DNA reads TGTGCCAGCAGCCGAGGACAGTCCACTGAAGCTTTCTTT. It encodes CASSRGQSTEAFF. The chain combines TRBV7-2 with TRBJ1-1; D perhaps matches TRBD1 (6 bases). Per germline, CDR1 SGHTA and CDR2 FQGNSA. The CDR3 is made up of 13 amino acids. V was trimmed by 5 bases and J by 4 bases, leaving 11 bases between them.

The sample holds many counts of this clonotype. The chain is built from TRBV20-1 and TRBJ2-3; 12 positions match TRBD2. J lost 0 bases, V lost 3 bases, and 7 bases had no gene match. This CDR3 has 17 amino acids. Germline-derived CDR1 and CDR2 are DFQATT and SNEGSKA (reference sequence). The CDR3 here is CSARFLAGGPSTDTQYF. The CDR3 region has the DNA TGCAGTGCTAGGTTTCTAGCGGGGGGGCCCAGCACAGATACGCAGTATTTT.

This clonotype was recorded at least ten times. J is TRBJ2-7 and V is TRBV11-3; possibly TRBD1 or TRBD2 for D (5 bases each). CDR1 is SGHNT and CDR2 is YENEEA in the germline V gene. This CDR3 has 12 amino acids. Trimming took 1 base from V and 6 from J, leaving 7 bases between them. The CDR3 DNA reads TGTGCCAGCAGCTTAGTGAGGGGCGAGCAGTACTTC. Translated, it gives CASSLVRGEQYF.

The DNA of the CDR3 is TGTGCCAGCAGTCACGGACAGACCTACGAGCAGTACTTC. This translates into CASSHGQTYEQYF. The rearrangement joins TRBV14 to TRBJ2-7, with a tentative D call TRBD1 (6 bases). The CDR3 consists of 13 residues. Deletions cut 6 bases from V and 2 bases from J, with 11 bases between. The germline V gene encodes CDR1 SGHDN and CDR2 FVKESK. The full variable domain, completed using reference TRBV14 and TRBJ2-7, is EAGVTQFPSHSVIEKGQTVTLRCDPISGHDNLYWYRRVMGKEIKFLLHFVKESKQDESGMPNNRFLAERTGGTYSTLKVQPAELEDSGVYFCASSHGQTYEQYFGPGTRLTVT.

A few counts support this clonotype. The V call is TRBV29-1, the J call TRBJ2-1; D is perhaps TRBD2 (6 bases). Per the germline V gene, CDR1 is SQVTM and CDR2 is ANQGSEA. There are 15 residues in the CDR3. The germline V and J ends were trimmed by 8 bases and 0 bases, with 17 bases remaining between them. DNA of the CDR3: TGCAGCTTCCTCTTCGGGAGTAGCTCCTACAATGAGCAGTTCTTC. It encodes CSFLFGSSSYNEQFF.

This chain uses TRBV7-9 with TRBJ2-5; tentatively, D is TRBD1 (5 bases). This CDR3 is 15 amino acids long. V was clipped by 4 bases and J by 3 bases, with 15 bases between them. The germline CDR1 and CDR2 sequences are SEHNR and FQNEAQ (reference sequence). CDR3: CASSSQGGAKETQYF. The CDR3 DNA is TGTGCCAGCAGCTCCCAGGGTGGGGCCAAAGAGACCCAGTACTTC.

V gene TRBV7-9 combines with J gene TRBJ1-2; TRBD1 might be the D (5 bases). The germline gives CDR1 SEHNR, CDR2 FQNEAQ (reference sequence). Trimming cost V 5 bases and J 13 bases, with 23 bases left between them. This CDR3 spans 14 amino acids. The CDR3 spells CASSGGEGGRECTF. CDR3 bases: TGTGCCAGCAGCGGAGGGGAGGGAGGAAGAGAGTGCACCTTC.

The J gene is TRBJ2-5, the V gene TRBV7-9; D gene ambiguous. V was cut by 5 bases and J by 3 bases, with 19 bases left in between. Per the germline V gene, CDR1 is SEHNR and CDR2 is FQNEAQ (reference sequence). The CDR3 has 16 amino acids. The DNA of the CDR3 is TGTGCCAGCAGCACCCCCGAATCCTCGGAAAAAGAGACCCAGTACTTC. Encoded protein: CASSTPESSEKETQYF.

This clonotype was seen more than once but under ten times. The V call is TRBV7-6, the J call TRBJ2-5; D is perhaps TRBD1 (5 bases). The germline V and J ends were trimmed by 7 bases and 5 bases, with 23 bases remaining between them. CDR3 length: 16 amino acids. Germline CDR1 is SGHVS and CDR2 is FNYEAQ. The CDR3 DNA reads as TGTGCCAGCATGAACCCATGGGGCAGGGTATGGGAGACCCAGTACTTC. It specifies CASMNPWGRVWETQYF.

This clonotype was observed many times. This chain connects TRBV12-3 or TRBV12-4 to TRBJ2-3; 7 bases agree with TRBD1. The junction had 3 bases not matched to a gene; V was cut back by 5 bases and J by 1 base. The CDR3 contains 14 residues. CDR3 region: CASSITGGTDTQYF. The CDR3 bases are TGTGCCAGCAGTATCACAGGGGGCACAGATACGCAGTATTTT.

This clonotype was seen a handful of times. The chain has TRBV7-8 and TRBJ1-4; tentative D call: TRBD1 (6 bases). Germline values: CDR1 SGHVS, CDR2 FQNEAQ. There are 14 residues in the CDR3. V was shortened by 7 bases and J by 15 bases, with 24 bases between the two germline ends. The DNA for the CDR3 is TGTGCCAGCACAGATAGGACAGCCTGGAGGGGGTTGTTTTTT. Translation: CASTDRTAWRGLFF.

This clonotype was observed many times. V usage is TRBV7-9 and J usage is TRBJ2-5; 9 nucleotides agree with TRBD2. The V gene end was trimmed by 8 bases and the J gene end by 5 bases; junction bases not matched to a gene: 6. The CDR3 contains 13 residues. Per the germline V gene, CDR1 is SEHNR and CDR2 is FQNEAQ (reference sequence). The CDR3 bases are TGTGCCAGCGGGAGCGGGGGGATGGAGACCCAGTACTTC. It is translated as CASGSGGMETQYF.

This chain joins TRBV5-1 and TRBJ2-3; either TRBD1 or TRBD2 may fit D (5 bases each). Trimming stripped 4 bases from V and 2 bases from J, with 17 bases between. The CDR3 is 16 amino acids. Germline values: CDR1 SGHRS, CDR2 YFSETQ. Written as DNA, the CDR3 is TGCGCCAGCAGCAGACGACCCGGGACGGCCACAGATACGCAGTATTTT. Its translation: CASSRRPGTATDTQYF.

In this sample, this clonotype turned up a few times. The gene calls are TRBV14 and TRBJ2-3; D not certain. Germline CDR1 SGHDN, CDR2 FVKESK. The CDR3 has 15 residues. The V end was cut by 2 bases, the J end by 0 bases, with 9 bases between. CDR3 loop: CASSQSGTSTDTQYF. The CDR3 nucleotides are TGTGCCAGCAGCCAATCAGGTACTAGCACAGATACGCAGTATTTT.

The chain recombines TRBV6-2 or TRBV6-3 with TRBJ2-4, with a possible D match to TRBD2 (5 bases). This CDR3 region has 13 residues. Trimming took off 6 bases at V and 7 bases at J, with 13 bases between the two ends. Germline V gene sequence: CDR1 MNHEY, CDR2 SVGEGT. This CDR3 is CASSPPGLNIQYF. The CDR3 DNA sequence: TGTGCCAGCAGCCCCCCCGGACTGAACATTCAGTACTTC.

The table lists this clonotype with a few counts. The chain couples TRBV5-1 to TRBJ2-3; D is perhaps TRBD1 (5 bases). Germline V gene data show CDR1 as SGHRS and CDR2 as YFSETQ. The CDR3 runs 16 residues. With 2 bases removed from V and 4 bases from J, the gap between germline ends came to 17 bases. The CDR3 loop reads CASSFRPTTEADTQYF. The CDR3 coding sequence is TGCGCCAGCAGCTTCCGACCCACGACAGAAGCAGATACGCAGTATTTT. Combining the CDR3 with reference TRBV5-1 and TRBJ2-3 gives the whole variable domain KAGVTQTPRYLIKTRGQQVTLSCSPISGHRSVSWYQQTPGQGLQFLFEYFSETQRNKGNFPGRFSGRQFSNSRSEMNVSTLELGDSALYLCASSFRPTTEADTQYFGPGTRLTVL.

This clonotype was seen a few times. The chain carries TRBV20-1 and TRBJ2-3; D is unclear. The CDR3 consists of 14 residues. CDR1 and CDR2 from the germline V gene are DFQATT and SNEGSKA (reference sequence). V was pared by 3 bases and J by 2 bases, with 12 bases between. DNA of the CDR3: TGCAGTGCTAGCCCGGTAGGAGCCACAGATACGCAGTATTTT. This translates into CSASPVGATDTQYF.

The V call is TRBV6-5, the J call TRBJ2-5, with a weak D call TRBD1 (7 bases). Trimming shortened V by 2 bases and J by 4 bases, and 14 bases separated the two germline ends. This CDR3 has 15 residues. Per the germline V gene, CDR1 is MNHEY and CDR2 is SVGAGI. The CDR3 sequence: CASSYQGGPGETQYF. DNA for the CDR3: TGTGCCAGCAGTTACCAGGGGGGCCCGGGAGAGACCCAGTACTTC.

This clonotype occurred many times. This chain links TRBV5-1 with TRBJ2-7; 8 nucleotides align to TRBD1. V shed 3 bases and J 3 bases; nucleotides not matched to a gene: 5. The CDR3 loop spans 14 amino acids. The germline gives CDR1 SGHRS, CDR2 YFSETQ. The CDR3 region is CASSSGTGVYEQYF. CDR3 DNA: TGCGCCAGCAGCTCCGGGACAGGAGTCTACGAGCAGTACTTC.

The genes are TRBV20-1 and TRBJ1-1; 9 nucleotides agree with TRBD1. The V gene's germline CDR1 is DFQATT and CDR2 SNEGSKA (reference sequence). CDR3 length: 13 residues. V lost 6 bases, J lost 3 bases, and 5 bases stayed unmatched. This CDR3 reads CSAYDRGDTEAFF. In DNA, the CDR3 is TGCAGTGCCTACGACAGGGGGGACACTGAAGCTTTCTTT.

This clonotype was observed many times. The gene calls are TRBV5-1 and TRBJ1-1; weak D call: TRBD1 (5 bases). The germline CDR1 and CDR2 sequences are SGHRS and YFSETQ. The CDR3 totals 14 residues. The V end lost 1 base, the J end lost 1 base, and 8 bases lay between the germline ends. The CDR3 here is CASSLYGGNTEAFF. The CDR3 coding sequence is TGCGCCAGCAGCTTGTATGGGGGGAACACTGAAGCTTTCTTT.

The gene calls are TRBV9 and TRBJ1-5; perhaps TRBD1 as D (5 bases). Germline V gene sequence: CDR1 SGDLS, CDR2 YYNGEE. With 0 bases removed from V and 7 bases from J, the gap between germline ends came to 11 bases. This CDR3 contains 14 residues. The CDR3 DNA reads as TGTGCCAGCAGCGTAGCTGGGGGGGACCAGCCCCAGCATTTT. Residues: CASSVAGGDQPQHF.

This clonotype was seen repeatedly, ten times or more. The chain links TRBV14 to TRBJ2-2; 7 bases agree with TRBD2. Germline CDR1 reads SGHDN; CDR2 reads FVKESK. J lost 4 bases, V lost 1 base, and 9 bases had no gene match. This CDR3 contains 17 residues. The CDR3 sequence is CASSQGPRGRLTGELFF. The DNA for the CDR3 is TGTGCCAGCAGCCAAGGCCCGCGGGGGAGGCTCACCGGGGAGCTGTTTTTT.

The CDR3: CASSQDLTGGLTDTQYF. The DNA for the CDR3 is TGTGCCAGCAGCCAAGATCTTACCGGGGGCCTCACAGATACGCAGTATTTT. The rearrangement joins TRBV3-1 to TRBJ2-3; D assignment may be TRBD1 or TRBD2 (6 bases each). Per germline, CDR1 LGHDT and CDR2 YNNKEL (reference sequence). The CDR3 is made up of 17 amino acids. V lost 0 bases to trimming and J lost 2 bases, with 15 bases between them.